The 6 T cell receptor beta chains below all came from one sample that was sequenced in a study of siplizumab effects on memory and regulatory T cells. The protocol was immunoSEQ multiplex PCR, while the TCRdb copy is restricted to in-frame clones and leaves out a portion. The table includes around 45,000 clones, less than 90% detected once. The material sequenced was naive CD8+ T cells sorted from blood. The receptor set was obtained from a human donor in good health.

This chain uses TRBV6-5 with TRBJ2-7; D is possibly TRBD2 (5 bases). From germline, CDR1 is MNHEY and CDR2 SVGAGI. The CDR3 consists of 13 residues. V dropped 4 bases and J dropped 5 bases, with 12 bases sitting between them. In DNA form, the CDR3 reads TGTGCCAGCAGTTCTGGACTTCCTAACGAGCAGTACTTC. Amino acids: CASSSGLPNEQYF.

The chain recombines TRBV27 with TRBJ2-7, with 9 bases that match TRBD2. V shed 3 bases and J 2 bases; nucleotides not matched to a gene: 5. The CDR3 contains 15 residues. CDR1 is MNHEY, CDR2 SMNVEV, per germline (reference sequence). The CDR3 DNA reads TGTGCCAGCAGTTTCCGCGGGGGGGAGACCTACGAGCAGTACTTC. Protein product: CASSFRGGETYEQYF.

The chain joins TRBV29-1 to TRBJ2-1, with 9 bases aligning to TRBD2. The CDR3 covers 13 residues. Trimming cost V 8 bases and J 7 bases; bases outside gene matches: 9. Germline CDR1 reads SQVTM; CDR2 reads ANQGSEA. The CDR3 sequence is CSPRLAGRNEQFF. The CDR3 DNA is TGCAGCCCCCGCCTAGCGGGAAGGAATGAGCAGTTCTTC.

The genes are TRBV7-9 and TRBJ2-6; no firm D call. This CDR3 spans 16 amino acids. In germline, CDR1 is SEHNR, CDR2 FQNEAQ (reference sequence). V dropped 1 base and J dropped 0 bases, with 7 bases sitting between them. CDR3 residues: CASSLEVFSGANVLTF. CDR3 nucleotide sequence: TGTGCCAGCAGCTTAGAAGTCTTCTCTGGGGCCAACGTCCTGACTTTC.

The chain couples TRBV27 to TRBJ2-5, with D possibly TRBD2 on 5 matching bases. The J call may be mistaken, given a closer DNA end match to TRBJ2-7. The CDR3 spans 17 residues. The germline CDR1 and CDR2 sequences are MNHEY and SMNVEV (reference sequence). CDR3 protein: CASSLGPPGFSSYEQYF. DNA for the CDR3: TGTGCCAGCAGTTTGGGCCCACCGGGGTTTAGCTCCTACGAGCAGTACTTC.

The genes are TRBV5-1 and TRBJ2-1, with 15 bases fitting TRBD2. Germline CDR1 and CDR2: SGHRS and YFSETQ. V dropped 4 bases and J dropped 6; count of bases not matched to a gene: 5. The CDR3 extends over 16 amino acids. The CDR3 bases are TGCGCCAGCAGCCTCCGGACTAGCGGGGGGGTCAATGAGCAGTTCTTC. Amino acid sequence: CASSLRTSGGVNEQFF.